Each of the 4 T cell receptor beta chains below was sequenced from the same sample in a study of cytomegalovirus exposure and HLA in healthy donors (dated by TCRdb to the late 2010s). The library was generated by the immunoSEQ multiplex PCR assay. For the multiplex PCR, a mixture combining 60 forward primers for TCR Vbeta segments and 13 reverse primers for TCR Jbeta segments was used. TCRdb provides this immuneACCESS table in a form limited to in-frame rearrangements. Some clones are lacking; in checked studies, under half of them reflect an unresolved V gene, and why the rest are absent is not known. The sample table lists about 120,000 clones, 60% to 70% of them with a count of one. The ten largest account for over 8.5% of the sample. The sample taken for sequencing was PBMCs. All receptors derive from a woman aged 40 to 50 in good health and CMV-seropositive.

The CDR3 DNA follows: TGTGCCAGCAGTTTAACACTAGCGGGGTCCGGAGATACGCAGTATTTT. Translating gives CASSLTLAGSGDTQYF. The chain links TRBV28 to TRBJ2-3; 10 bases fit TRBD2. After removal of 2 bases from V and 5 bases from J, the junction contained 7 bases not matched to a gene. The germline CDR1 and CDR2 sequences are MDHEN and SYDVKM. This CDR3 spans 16 amino acids.

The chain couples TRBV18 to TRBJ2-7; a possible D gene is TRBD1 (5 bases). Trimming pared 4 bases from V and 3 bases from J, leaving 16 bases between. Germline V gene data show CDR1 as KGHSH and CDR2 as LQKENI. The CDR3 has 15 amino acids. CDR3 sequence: CASSLQGKMDYEQYF. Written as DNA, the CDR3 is TGTGCCAGCTCACTCCAGGGCAAGATGGACTACGAGCAGTACTTC.

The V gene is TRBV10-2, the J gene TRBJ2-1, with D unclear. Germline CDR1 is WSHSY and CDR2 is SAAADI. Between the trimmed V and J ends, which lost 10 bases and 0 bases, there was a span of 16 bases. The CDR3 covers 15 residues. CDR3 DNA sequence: TGCGCCACCATGAGAGACTGGAGCTCCTACAATGAGCAGTTCTTC. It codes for CATMRDWSSYNEQFF.

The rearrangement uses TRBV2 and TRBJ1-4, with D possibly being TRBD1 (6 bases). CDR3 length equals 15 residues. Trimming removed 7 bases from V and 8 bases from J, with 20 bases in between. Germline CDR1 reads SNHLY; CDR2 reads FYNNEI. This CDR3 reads CASNIRGPIAEKLFF. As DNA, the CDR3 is TGTGCCAGCAACATCAGGGGTCCAATAGCCGAAAAACTGTTTTTT.